The 5 T cell receptor beta chains below all came from one sample that was sequenced in a study of CD8+CD57+ T cells in acquired aplastic anemia (dated by TCRdb to 2016 to 2019). Instrument on record: Illumina HiSeq 2000. Genomic DNA served as template for TCR beta VDJ combination and CDR3 sequence profiling. The public sequencing data were trimmed at Q25 with fastp and processed into clonotypes with MiXCR by TCRdb, which kept only in-frame beta chains. Rows are unified per CDR3 protein, each entry keeping the most common DNA and genes. Across this sample there are about 190,000 distinct CDR3 sequences, with more than 45% seen only once. The top ten hold about 8.8% of the sample. The patients picked for sequencing were ones in whom flow cytometry had shown an expansion of CD8+CD57+ cells. The sample was sorted CD4+, CD8+, or CD8+CD57+ T cells (not recorded which) from PBMCs. The receptors shown here come from a human donor with aplastic anemia.

The V and J genes are TRBV29-1 and TRBJ2-5; possibly TRBD1 for D (5 bases). Germline CDR1 SQVTM, CDR2 ANQGSEA. The germline V and J ends were trimmed by 6 bases and 8 bases, with 16 bases remaining between them. The CDR3 runs to 12 residues. The CDR3 protein is CSVRALRDTQYF. The CDR3, as DNA: TGCAGCGTCAGGGCCCTAAGAGACACCCAGTACTTC.

The rearrangement links TRBV7-9 to TRBJ2-5; 8 nucleotides match TRBD1. The V gene end was trimmed by 4 bases and the J gene end by 4 bases; junction bases not matched to a gene: 8. Germline-derived CDR1 and CDR2 are SEHNR and FQNEAQ (reference sequence). The CDR3 is 15 residues long. The CDR3: CASSSAPGQAETQYF. The CDR3 region has the DNA TGTGCCAGCAGCTCAGCGCCGGGACAGGCAGAGACCCAGTACTTC.

This clonotype occurred once. The chain couples TRBV7-9 to TRBJ1-5; 7 bases line up with TRBD1. Germline V gene sequence: CDR1 SEHNR, CDR2 FQNEAQ (reference sequence). With V trimmed by 1 base and J by 7 bases, 4 bases remained unmatched. The length of the CDR3 is 14 residues. In DNA, the CDR3 is TGTGCCAGCAGCTTAGGCAGGGGGGACCAGCCCCAGCATTTT. Encoded protein: CASSLGRGDQPQHF.

This clonotype turned up a few times. V usage is TRBV6-5 and J usage is TRBJ2-2, with no clear D. V was cut by 4 bases and J by 4 bases, with 10 bases left in between. Germline V gene lookup returns CDR1 MNHEY and CDR2 SVGAGI. The CDR3 loop spans 14 amino acids. The CDR3 reads CASSFARSTGELFF. CDR3 in DNA: TGTGCCAGCAGTTTCGCCCGTTCCACCGGGGAGCTGTTTTTT.

This clonotype showed up just a few times. V is TRBV7-8 and J is TRBJ1-2, with D perhaps matching TRBD1 (5 bases). The germline V gene has CDR1 SGHVS and CDR2 FQNEAQ. CDR3 length equals 15 residues. V was pared by 4 bases and J by 3 bases, with 15 bases between. Here the CDR3 reads CASSSPRDQDYGYTF. The CDR3 bases are TGTGCCAGCAGCTCCCCCAGGGACCAGGACTATGGCTACACCTTC.